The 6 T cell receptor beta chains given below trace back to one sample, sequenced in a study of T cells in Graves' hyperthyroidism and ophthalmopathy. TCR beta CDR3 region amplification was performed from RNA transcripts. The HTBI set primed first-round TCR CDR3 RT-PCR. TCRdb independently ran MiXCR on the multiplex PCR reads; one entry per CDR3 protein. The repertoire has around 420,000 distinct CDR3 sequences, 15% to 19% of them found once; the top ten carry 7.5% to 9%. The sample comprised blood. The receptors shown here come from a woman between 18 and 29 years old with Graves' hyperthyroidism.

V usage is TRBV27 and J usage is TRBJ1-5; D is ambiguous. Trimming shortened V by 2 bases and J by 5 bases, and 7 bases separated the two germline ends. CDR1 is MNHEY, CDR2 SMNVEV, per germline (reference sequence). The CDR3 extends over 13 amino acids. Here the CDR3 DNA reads TGTGCCAGCAGTTTAACCGGGTATCAGCCCCAGCATTTT. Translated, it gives CASSLTGYQPQHF.

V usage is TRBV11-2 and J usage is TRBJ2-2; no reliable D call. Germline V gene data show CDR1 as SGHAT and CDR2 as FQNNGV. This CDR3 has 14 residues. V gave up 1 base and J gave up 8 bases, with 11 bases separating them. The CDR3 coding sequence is TGTGCCAGCAGCTTAGGAGCGCCCCGAGGGGAGCTGTTTTTT. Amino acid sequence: CASSLGAPRGELFF.

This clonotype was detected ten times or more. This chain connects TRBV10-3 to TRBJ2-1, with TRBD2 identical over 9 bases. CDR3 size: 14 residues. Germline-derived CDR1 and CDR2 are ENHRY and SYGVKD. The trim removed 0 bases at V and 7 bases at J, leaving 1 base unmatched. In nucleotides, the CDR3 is TGTGCCATCAGTGAGTCGACTAGCGGTAATGAGCAGTTCTTC. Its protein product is CAISESTSGNEQFF.

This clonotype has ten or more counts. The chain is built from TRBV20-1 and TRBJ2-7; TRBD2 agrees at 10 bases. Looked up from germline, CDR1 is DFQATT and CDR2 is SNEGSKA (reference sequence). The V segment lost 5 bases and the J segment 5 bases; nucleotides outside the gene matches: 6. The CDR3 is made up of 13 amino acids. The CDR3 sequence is CSAWAGTSDEQYF. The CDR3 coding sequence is TGCAGTGCTTGGGCCGGGACTAGCGACGAGCAGTACTTC.

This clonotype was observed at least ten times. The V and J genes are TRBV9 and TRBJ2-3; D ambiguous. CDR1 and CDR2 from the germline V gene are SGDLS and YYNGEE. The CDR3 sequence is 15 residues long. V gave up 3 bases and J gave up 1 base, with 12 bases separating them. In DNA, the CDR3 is TGTGCCAGCAGCGACCCGTTGGTGGGCACAGATACGCAGTATTTT. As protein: CASSDPLVGTDTQYF.

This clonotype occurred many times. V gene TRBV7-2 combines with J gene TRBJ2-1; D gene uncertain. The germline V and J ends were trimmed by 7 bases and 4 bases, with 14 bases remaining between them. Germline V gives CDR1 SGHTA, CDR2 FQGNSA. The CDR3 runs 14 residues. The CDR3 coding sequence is TGTGCCAGCACTTCCCTCTCGTTATACAATGAGCAGTTCTTC. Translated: CASTSLSLYNEQFF.